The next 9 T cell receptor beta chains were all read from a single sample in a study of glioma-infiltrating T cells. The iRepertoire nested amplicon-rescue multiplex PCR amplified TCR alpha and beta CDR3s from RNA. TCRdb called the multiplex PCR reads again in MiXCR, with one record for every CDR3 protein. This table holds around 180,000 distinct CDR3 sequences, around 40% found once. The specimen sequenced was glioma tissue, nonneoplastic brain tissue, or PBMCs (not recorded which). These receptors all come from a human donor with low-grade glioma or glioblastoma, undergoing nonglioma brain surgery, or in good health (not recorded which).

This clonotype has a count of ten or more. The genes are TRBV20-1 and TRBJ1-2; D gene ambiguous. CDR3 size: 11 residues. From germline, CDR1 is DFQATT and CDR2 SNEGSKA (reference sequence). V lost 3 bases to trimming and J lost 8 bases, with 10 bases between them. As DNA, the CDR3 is TGCAGTGCTAGGAATCAAGGAGGCTACACCTTC. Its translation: CSARNQGGYTF.

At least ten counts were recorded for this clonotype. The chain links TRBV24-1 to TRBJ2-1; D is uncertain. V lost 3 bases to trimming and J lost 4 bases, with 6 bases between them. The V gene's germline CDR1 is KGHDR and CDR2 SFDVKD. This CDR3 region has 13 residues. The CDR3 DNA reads TGTGCCACCAGTGATACCGATTACAATGAGCAGTTCTTC. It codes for CATSDTDYNEQFF.

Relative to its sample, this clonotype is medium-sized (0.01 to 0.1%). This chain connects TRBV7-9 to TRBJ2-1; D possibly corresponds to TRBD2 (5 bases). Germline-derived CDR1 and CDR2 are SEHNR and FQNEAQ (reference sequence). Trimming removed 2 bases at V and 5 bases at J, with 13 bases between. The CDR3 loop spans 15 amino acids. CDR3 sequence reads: CASSLWENGDNEQFF. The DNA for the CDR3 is TGTGCCAGCAGCTTATGGGAGAATGGGGACAATGAGCAGTTCTTC.

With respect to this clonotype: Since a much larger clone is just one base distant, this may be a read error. CDR3 DNA sequence: TGTGCCAGCAGCCCAACAAACCGACAGGGGTTCAATCAGCCCCAGCATTTT. Translated: CASSPTNRQGFNQPQHF. The V and J genes are TRBV7-2 and TRBJ1-5, with TRBD1 matching over 8 bases. The CDR3 is 17 residues long. From germline, CDR1 is SGHTA and CDR2 FQGNSA. J lost 3 bases, V lost 5 bases, and 12 bases had no gene match.

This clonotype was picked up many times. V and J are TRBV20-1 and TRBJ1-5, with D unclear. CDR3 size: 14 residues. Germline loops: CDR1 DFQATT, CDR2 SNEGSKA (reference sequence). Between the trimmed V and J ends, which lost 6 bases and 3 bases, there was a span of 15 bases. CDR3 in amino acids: CSARSTAINQPQHF. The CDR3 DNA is TGCAGTGCCCGGAGCACGGCGATCAATCAGCCCCAGCATTTT.

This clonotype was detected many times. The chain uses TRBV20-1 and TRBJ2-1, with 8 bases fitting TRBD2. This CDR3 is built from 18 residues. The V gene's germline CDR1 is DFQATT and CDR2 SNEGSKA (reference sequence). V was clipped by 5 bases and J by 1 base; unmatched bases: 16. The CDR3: CSALGASGPIGSYNEQFF. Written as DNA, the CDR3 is TGCAGTGCTCTCGGGGCTAGCGGGCCAATAGGTTCCTACAATGAGCAGTTCTTC.

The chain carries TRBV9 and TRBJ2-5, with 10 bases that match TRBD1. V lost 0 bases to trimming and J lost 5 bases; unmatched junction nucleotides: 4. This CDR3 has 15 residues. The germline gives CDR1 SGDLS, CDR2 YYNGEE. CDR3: CASSVEMGQGETQYF. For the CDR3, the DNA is TGTGCCAGCAGCGTAGAGATGGGACAGGGGGAGACCCAGTACTTC.

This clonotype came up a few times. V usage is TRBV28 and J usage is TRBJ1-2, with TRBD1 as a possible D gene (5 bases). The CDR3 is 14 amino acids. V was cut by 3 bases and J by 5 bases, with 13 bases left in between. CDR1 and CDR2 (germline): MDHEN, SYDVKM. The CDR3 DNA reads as TGTGCCAGCAGTTTGGGGGGACGGATGTATGGCTACACCTTC. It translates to CASSLGGRMYGYTF.

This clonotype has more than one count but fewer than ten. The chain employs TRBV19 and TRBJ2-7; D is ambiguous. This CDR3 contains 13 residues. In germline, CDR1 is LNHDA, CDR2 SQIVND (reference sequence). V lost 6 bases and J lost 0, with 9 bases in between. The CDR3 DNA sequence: TGTGCCAGTAGGGATCAAAGCTCCTACGAGCAGTACTTC. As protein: CASRDQSSYEQYF.